This T cell receptor (beta chain) was sequenced in a study of regulatory T cells in long-lasting Graves disease. Combining iRepertoire HTBI primers with Arm-PCR of CDR3 regions, the authors built TCR beta libraries. MiXCR, applied by TCRdb to the multiplex PCR reads, yields one record per CDR3 protein. The top ten clones hold roughly 10% of a sample with about 450,000 distinct CDR3 sequences, 16% of them seen once. In germline, CDR1 is LNHDA, CDR2 SQIVND (reference sequence). The length of the CDR3 is 15 residues. Germline trimming cut 5 bases from V and 3 bases from J; bases unmatched to any gene: 5. Time point noted: newly diagnosed GD, antithyroid drugs for less than 3 months. Making the TCR library involved RNA that had been extracted from PBMCs. These records were also assigned to another study, of T cells in Graves' hyperthyroidism and ophthalmopathy.

This clonotype originated in a woman aged 25 to 39 with Graves disease. The sequenced sample was peripheral blood mononuclear cells (PBMCs), obtained at new diagnosis, from a patient treated with antithyroid drugs. This chain joins TRBV19 and TRBJ1-5; 9 nucleotides line up with TRBD1. The CDR3 region is CASSSGQGSNQPQHF. CDR3 in DNA: TGTGCCAGTAGTTCGGGACAGGGCTCCAATCAGCCCCAGCATTTT.